The 19 T cell receptor beta chains reported below all come from one sample, sequenced in a study of shared clonotypes between healthy human individuals. TCRdb's copy holds only in-frame clones and misses some; the assay was immunoSEQ multiplex PCR. The sample lists about 490,000 clones, 70% to 80% occurring once. Sequenced: PBMCs. Receptors originate from a woman aged 40 to 49 in good health. Some clones in this sample may be carry-over from other donors' samples.

The chain is built from TRBV2 and TRBJ2-7, with 7 bases fitting TRBD1. After removal of 6 bases from V and 0 bases from J, the junction contained 8 bases not matched to a gene. Looked up from germline, CDR1 is SNHLY and CDR2 is FYNNEI. This CDR3 region has 15 residues. The CDR3 loop is CASSVRAGGSYEQYF. Here the CDR3 DNA reads TGTGCCAGCAGCGTCCGGGCAGGGGGCTCCTACGAGCAGTACTTC.

The rearrangement uses TRBV2 and TRBJ2-7; 9 nucleotides align to TRBD2. J gave up 3 bases and V 1 base, and 4 bases lay outside the gene matches. Germline V CDR1 and CDR2: SNHLY, FYNNEI. The CDR3 contains 15 residues. The CDR3 reads CASSEGSGSFYEQYF. The CDR3 nucleotides read TGTGCCAGCAGTGAAGGTAGCGGGAGCTTCTACGAGCAGTACTTC.

This CDR3 reads CASSEQGVAGNQPQHF. The DNA of the CDR3 is TGTGCCAGCAGTGAACAGGGGGTAGCAGGGAATCAGCCCCAGCATTTT. V usage is TRBV2 and J usage is TRBJ1-5; 7 bases line up with TRBD1. This CDR3 has 16 residues. Unmatched junction bases numbered 8, after V lost 2 bases and J lost 4 bases. In germline, CDR1 is SNHLY, CDR2 FYNNEI. Full variable domain (missing parts from reference TRBV2 and TRBJ1-5): EPEVTQTPSHQVTQMGQEVILRCVPISNHLYFYWYRQILGQKVEFLVSFYNNEISEKSEIFDDQFSVERPDGSNFTLKIRSTKLEDSAMYFCASSEQGVAGNQPQHFGDGTRLSIL.

V gene TRBV5-6 combines with J gene TRBJ2-1, with 7 bases identical to TRBD2. The CDR3 is made up of 16 amino acids. V lost 5 bases to trimming and J lost 7 bases; unmatched junction nucleotides: 15. Germline V gene sequence: CDR1 SGHDT, CDR2 YYEEEE. As DNA, the CDR3 is TGTGCCAGCAGTCTTGCGGATGTAGCGGGCGGTAATGAGCAGTTCTTC. As protein: CASSLADVAGGNEQFF.

This clone was seen a single time. The chain joins TRBV28 to TRBJ2-7, with 14 positions matching TRBD2. Germline lookup yields CDR1 MDHEN and CDR2 SYDVKM. The ends lost 9 bases at V and 7 bases at J; junction bases unmatched: 8. This CDR3 has 14 amino acids. The CDR3 coding sequence is TGTGCCAGTGCCGGGACTAGCGGGAGTCGGGAGCAGTACTTC. This encodes CASAGTSGSREQYF.

The CDR3 here is CASSHGTSGMSTYEQYF. The DNA for the CDR3 is TGCGCCAGCAGCCACGGGACTAGCGGGATGAGCACCTACGAGCAGTACTTC. The chain joins TRBV4-1 to TRBJ2-7, with 13 nucleotides matching TRBD2. V trimming: 3 bases; J trimming: 2 bases; junction bases outside the gene matches: 7. This CDR3 has 17 amino acids. Germline V gives CDR1 MGHRA, CDR2 YSYEKL.

The CDR3 DNA reads as TGTGCCAGCGCGAGCGACCTGGCGAGAGGGGCCAACGTCCTGACTTTC. Translation gives CASASDLARGANVLTF. The chain uses TRBV25-1 and TRBJ2-6; D not resolved. V was trimmed by 8 bases and J by 4 bases, leaving 18 bases between them. In germline, CDR1 is MGHDK, CDR2 SYGVNS. CDR3 length equals 16 residues.

V usage is TRBV30 and J usage is TRBJ2-5; possibly TRBD2 for D (6 bases). V was cut by 3 bases and J by 5 bases, with 13 bases left in between. The CDR3 runs to 13 residues. Germline loops: CDR1 GTSNPN, CDR2 SVGIG (reference sequence). The CDR3 reads CAWRSRAGETQYF. As DNA, the CDR3 is TGTGCCTGGAGGAGCAGGGCGGGGGAGACCCAGTACTTC.

The CDR3 here is CASRIRDRKNYGYTF. CDR3 in DNA: TGTGCCAGCAGGATCCGGGACCGCAAAAACTATGGCTACACCTTC. V and J are TRBV21-1 and TRBJ1-2. TRBV21-1 is shown as a pseudogene. The CDR3 contains 15 residues.

The V and J genes are TRBV5-4 and TRBJ1-3; 7 nucleotides align to TRBD1. Unmatched junction bases numbered 1, after V lost 2 bases and J lost 2 bases. This CDR3 contains 14 residues. The germline CDR1 and CDR2 sequences are SGHNT and YYREEE (reference sequence). Here the CDR3 reads CASSLGTAGNTIYF. CDR3 coding DNA: TGTGCCAGCAGCTTAGGGACAGCTGGAAACACCATATATTTT. The variable domain in full, with the rest retrieved from reference TRBV5-4 and TRBJ1-3, is ETGVTQSPTHLIKTRGQQVTLRCSSQSGHNTVSWYQQALGQGPQFIFQYYREEENGRGNFPPRFSGLQFPNYSSELNVNALELDDSALYLCASSLGTAGNTIYFGEGSWLTVV.

The genes are TRBV5-1 and TRBJ1-1, with D unclear. V lost 0 bases, J lost 2 bases, and 11 bases lay in between. Germline V gene lookup returns CDR1 SGHRS and CDR2 YFSETQ. This CDR3 spans 15 amino acids. CDR3 in amino acids: CASSLDAGVNTEAFF. CDR3 in DNA: TGCGCCAGCAGCTTGGATGCGGGAGTTAACACTGAAGCTTTCTTT.

V usage is TRBV18 and J usage is TRBJ1-2; maybe TRBD1 (6 bases). The CDR3 length is 20 residues. Trimming took 3 bases from V and 4 from J, leaving 30 bases between them. Germline CDR1 KGHSH, CDR2 LQKENI. CDR3 loop: CASSPLHSRDNTLGVYGYTF. The DNA for the CDR3 is TGTGCCAGCTCACCGCTCCACTCTCGGGACAACACGCTAGGGGTCTATGGCTACACCTTC.

The rearrangement uses TRBV29-1 and TRBJ2-5, with D possibly TRBD1 on 6 matching bases. Per germline, CDR1 SQVTM and CDR2 ANQGSEA. The CDR3 has 16 residues. The V end was cut by 3 bases, the J end by 2 bases, with 19 bases between. CDR3 loop: CSVEKLQGVGQETQYF. DNA for the CDR3: TGCAGCGTTGAGAAGTTACAGGGTGTTGGGCAAGAGACCCAGTACTTC.

The chain employs TRBV6-1 and TRBJ2-1, with 8 bases fitting TRBD2. Trimming took 1 base from V and 3 from J; bases not matched to a gene: 8. The germline CDR1 and CDR2 sequences are MNHNS and SASEGT. The CDR3 consists of 17 residues. CDR3 amino acids: CASSEGVTSGHYNEQFF. The CDR3 DNA follows: TGTGCCAGCAGTGAAGGCGTCACTAGCGGACACTACAATGAGCAGTTCTTC.

The genes are TRBV15 and TRBJ2-3; 10 bases are a match to TRBD2. Germline assignment: CDR1 LNHNV and CDR2 YYDKDF (reference sequence). The CDR3 consists of 17 residues. J lost 4 bases, V lost 0 bases, and 7 bases had no gene match. The CDR3: CATSRDSLAGEADTQYF. Here the CDR3 DNA reads TGTGCCACCAGCAGAGATTCCCTAGCGGGAGAAGCAGATACGCAGTATTTT.

V usage is TRBV5-1 and J usage is TRBJ1-4; no definite D call. The V gene lost 4 bases and the J gene lost 4 bases, with 14 bases spanning the gap. Germline assignment: CDR1 SGHRS and CDR2 YFSETQ. CDR3 length: 15 amino acids. The CDR3 DNA sequence: TGCGCCAGCAGCCCCCAAGGTCACGGTAATGAAAAACTGTTTTTT. Translated: CASSPQGHGNEKLFF.

This clone was seen only a few times. The chain is built from TRBV7-8 and TRBJ2-7; D remains ambiguous. The V end was cut by 2 bases, the J end by 1 base, with 18 bases between. The CDR3 is made up of 17 amino acids. CDR1 is SGHVS, CDR2 FQNEAQ, per germline. The CDR3 spells CASSLPLPQTVSYEQYF. The DNA for the CDR3 is TGTGCCAGCAGCTTACCCCTGCCGCAGACCGTGTCCTACGAGCAGTACTTC.

This chain links TRBV27 with TRBJ2-7, with D perhaps TRBD1 (5 bases). Germline values: CDR1 MNHEY, CDR2 SMNVEV (reference sequence). The CDR3 loop spans 11 amino acids. Trimming stripped 8 bases from V and 6 bases from J, with 11 bases between. CDR3 DNA: TGTGCCAGCCGATTAGGGGCCGAGCAGTACTTC. It translates to CASRLGAEQYF.

CDR3 protein: CASSPDSSNQPQHF. DNA of the CDR3: TGCGCCAGCAGCCCGGACAGTAGCAATCAGCCCCAGCATTTT. This chain joins TRBV5-1 and TRBJ1-5; tentative D call: TRBD1 (6 bases). Between the trimmed V and J ends, which lost 4 bases and 0 bases, there was a span of 8 bases. The length of the CDR3 is 14 residues. Germline V gene lookup returns CDR1 SGHRS and CDR2 YFSETQ.